The 5 T cell receptor beta chains presented below share a single source sample, sequenced in a study of T cell responses to AZD1222 COVID-19 vaccine (dated by TCRdb to the early 2020s). The meaning of the sample's time point label: about 28 days (+/-7) after the second vaccine dose. Libraries were prepared through the immunoSEQ multiplex PCR assay. In its TCRdb copy, this immuneACCESS table keeps in-frame sequences only and misses some clones. Where compared with another copy, unresolved V genes explain less than half of these, and the others have no known cause. In all, the sample holds around 130,000 clones, and roughly 89% of those were seen once. The top ten clones comprise 0.85% to 1.3% of the sample. The sample was peripheral blood, taken 28 days after the second AZD1222 dose. These receptor sequences come from an adult who received the AZD1222 COVID-19 vaccine.

V gene TRBV6-1 combines with J gene TRBJ1-5; a weak D match, TRBD1 (5 bases). Germline V lookup: CDR1 MNHNS, CDR2 SASEGT. Trimming pared 3 bases from V and 7 bases from J, leaving 10 bases between. The CDR3 spans 13 residues. CDR3: CASSDGGGQPQHF. The CDR3 coding sequence is TGTGCCAGCAGTGATGGGGGAGGACAGCCCCAGCATTTT.

This chain uses TRBV28 with TRBJ1-2; 7 bases fit TRBD1. The germline gives CDR1 MDHEN, CDR2 SYDVKM. The CDR3 totals 13 residues. The junction had 11 bases not matched to a gene; V was cut back by 10 bases and J by 6 bases. CDR3 sequence reads: CATQQGRVHGYTF. DNA of the CDR3: TGTGCCACCCAACAGGGGAGGGTCCATGGCTACACCTTC.

V gene TRBV18 combines with J gene TRBJ2-7, with D perhaps matching TRBD2 (6 bases). The CDR3 is 13 residues long. CDR1 is KGHSH and CDR2 is LQKENI in the germline V gene. The V end was cut by 5 bases, the J end by 5 bases, with 13 bases between. The CDR3 DNA reads TGTGCCAGCTCATCGGGACTGAATGACGAGCAGTACTTC. Translation gives CASSSGLNDEQYF.

CDR3: CATSVPSDIQYF. Written as DNA, the CDR3 is TGTGCCACCAGTGTCCCCTCGGACATTCAGTACTTC. V usage is TRBV24-1 and J usage is TRBJ2-4; no clear D gene. The CDR3 is 12 residues long. The germline V gene encodes CDR1 KGHDR and CDR2 SFDVKD. The V gene lost 5 bases and the J gene lost 8 bases, with 9 bases spanning the gap.

The chain links TRBV6-5 to TRBJ1-1; 9 bases map to TRBD1. The V gene's germline CDR1 is MNHEY and CDR2 SVGAGI. The CDR3 spans 13 residues. V lost 8 bases and J lost 1; bases outside the gene matches: 2. The CDR3, as DNA: TGTGCCAGCCGACAGGGGGAGAACACTGAAGCTTTCTTT. Translation gives CASRQGENTEAFF.